This paragraph reports one TCR beta chain. Its target antigen remains unknown. Base quality data are lacking; no much larger clone is found one base away. The data originate from a study of blood T cell dynamics during melanoma immunotherapy (dated by TCRdb to 2019 to 2021). Background for the entire study: Patients had metastatic melanoma and received first-line pembrolizumab or nivolumab plus ipilimumab as standard of care in the United Kingdom. To find early correlates of response, the study profiled the peripheral T cell receptor repertoires of patients with metastatic melanoma both before and after one cycle of checkpoint inhibitor therapy. The training cohort was made up of consecutive patients, while a further independent group of patients from the same centre was pooled to form an external validation set.

What the study reported, not specific to this receptor: The change in the cfDNA rearrangement efficiency score from T0 to W3 increased in patients who achieved disease control but not in progressors, which suggests greater peripheral T cell turnover. The relatively small sample size was acknowledged as potentially limiting generalization of the results. The study was unable to establish whether the T cell clones driving the repertoire changes were melanoma-specific or instead reflected general immune activation.

Taken with the paper, the label for time point translates to: pre-treatment baseline. Blood samples were taken before treatment (T0) and at week 3 (W3), following the first cycle of checkpoint blockade. Except for two patients with rapid clinical progression, response was assessed 12 weeks after the first infusion by RECIST 1.1; disease control meant complete response, partial response or stable disease. Patients were not eligible if they had prior systemic cancer treatment, concomitant immunosuppressant therapy or synchronous other active malignancies. To track both circulating cells and T cell turnover, TCR beta was sequenced from bulk PBMC as well as from plasma cell-free DNA. From its cysteine to its phenylalanine, the CDR3 spans 18 amino acids. The kept DNA is CDR3 alone, 54 bases in frame from the first base. Trimmed from V: 0 bases; trimmed from J: 7 bases; junction bases lacking a gene match: 15. Taken from the germline V gene, the CDR1 and CDR2 loops are SGHDN and FVKESK.

Each cfDNA sample was loaded with a fixed 40 ng of plasma cell-free DNA. TCR beta CDR3 sequences were amplified from genomic DNA with the immunoSEQ TCRb Assay kit following manufacturer instructions. The KAPA Library Quantification Kit for Illumina platforms was used to quantify the pooled libraries by qPCR. Pooled libraries were sequenced on an Illumina NextSeq 500, clustered at roughly 0.55-1.2 pM. The original pipeline was this. Analysis of the TCR data relied on immunoSEQ ANALYZER and the R LymphoSeq package. A rearrangement efficiency score was calculated as productive divided by the sum of productive and non-productive CDR3 sequences. Clonality was assessed using the Gini coefficient and diversity using the Renyi index at alpha=1, with pairwise comparisons between timepoints within each patient. Clonal relatedness, based on an edit distance of 3, and repertoire similarity, based on the Bhattacharyya coefficient, were both computed in LymphoSeq. To classify response, a linear discriminant analysis based on week-3 changes in clonality and diversity was built using the R MASS and caret packages. The table comes from immuneACCESS by way of TCRdb, which keeps in-frame sequences with V and J called. Part of the clones is missing from these tables; in studies checked, under half for an unresolved V gene and the rest for unknown reasons. The V and J calls and clone size are taken from that table; D and trimming were inferred from the DNA. The table for this sample lists about 6,300 clones; over 90% of them were counted only once. The ten largest clones represent around 11% of the sample.

The material was cell-free DNA from blood, obtained from a patient treated with checkpoint blockade. What this sample's cell subset or site label stands for: plasma cell-free DNA. This receptor was taken from a human donor with melanoma. This sequence uses TRBV14 and TRBJ2-5, with 9 junctional bases fitting TRBD2. The CDR3 amino acid sequence is: CASSQERQRGAYQTTQYF. The sequenced DNA: TGTGCCAGCAGCCAAGAACGGCAGCGGGGGGCCTACCAGACGACCCAGTACTTC.